This passage covers 22 T cell receptor beta chains from one sample sequenced in a study of T cell responses to AZD1222 COVID-19 vaccine. Here immunoSEQ multiplex PCR was the method, and the copy in TCRdb shows in-frame clones only, minus some. This sample has 150,000 to 200,000 clones; 90% occur once, and the top ten carry approximately 3%. The material sequenced was peripheral blood, taken on day 0 of AZD1222 vaccination. The source of these receptors is an adult in good health.

The rearrangement links TRBV5-6 to TRBJ1-2, with TRBD1 identical over 7 bases. V shed 5 bases, J shed 6 bases, and the junction held 13 bases outside the gene matches. This CDR3 has 15 residues. Germline V gene data show CDR1 as SGHDT and CDR2 as YYEEEE. CDR3: CASSRSSSGGNGYTF. The CDR3 bases are TGTGCCAGCAGTCGGAGTTCGTCAGGGGGGAATGGCTACACCTTC.

V and J are TRBV19 and TRBJ1-5, with 7 bases fitting TRBD1. The V gene's germline CDR1 is LNHDA and CDR2 SQIVND (reference sequence). V shed 5 bases, J shed 0 bases, and the junction held 10 bases outside the gene matches. The CDR3 totals 17 residues. The CDR3 DNA reads TGTGCCAGTAGTCCGCACGGGACAGTCTATAGCAATCAGCCCCAGCATTTT. This codes for CASSPHGTVYSNQPQHF.

This rearrangement joins TRBV6-1 to TRBJ2-7, with 8 bases that match TRBD2. Germline CDR1 and CDR2: MNHNS and SASEGT. This CDR3 has 17 amino acids. V lost 2 bases to trimming and J lost 3 bases; unmatched junction nucleotides: 12. The CDR3 nucleotides are TGTGCCAGCAGTGAACTGGGCAGAGTAGCGGGAAACTACGAGCAGTACTTC. Amino acid sequence: CASSELGRVAGNYEQYF.

The gene calls are TRBV7-2 and TRBJ2-3; D call uncertain. This CDR3 is built from 12 residues. Trimming took off 5 bases at V and 6 bases at J, with 9 bases between the two ends. CDR1 and CDR2 from the germline V gene are SGHTA and FQGNSA. DNA of the CDR3: TGTGCCAGCAGCCCCATGGGGGATACGCAGTATTTT. It yields the protein CASSPMGDTQYF.

The CDR3 reads CSARGPYGYTF. As DNA, the CDR3 is TGCAGTGCTAGAGGACCCTATGGCTACACCTTC. This sequence joins TRBV20-1 and TRBJ1-2; no reliable D call. This CDR3 has 11 residues. In germline, CDR1 is DFQATT, CDR2 SNEGSKA (reference sequence). V gave up 1 base and J gave up 4 bases, with 4 bases separating them.

This chain uses TRBV7-8 with TRBJ2-2, with D uncertain. Trimming took off 10 bases at V and 4 bases at J, with 4 bases between the two ends. In germline, CDR1 is SGHVS, CDR2 FQNEAQ. This CDR3 has 10 amino acids. The CDR3 region has the DNA TGTGCCACCTCCACCGGGGAGCTGTTTTTT. It translates to CATSTGELFF.

This chain joins TRBV3-1 (or the pseudogene TRBV3-2) and TRBJ2-2, with 8 positions matching TRBD2. The CDR3 consists of 17 residues. Germline V gene data show CDR1 as LGHDT and CDR2 as YNNKEL (reference sequence). The J segment lost 4 bases and the V segment lost 1 base, leaving 8 bases of the junction unmatched. CDR3 nucleotides: TGTGCCAGCAGCCAAGTTCCTAGCGGGTTACGCACCGGGGAGCTGTTTTTT. Translated: CASSQVPSGLRTGELFF.

V usage is TRBV7-9 and J usage is TRBJ1-2; 9 bases line up with TRBD1. The CDR3 consists of 16 residues. Germline lookup yields CDR1 SEHNR and CDR2 FQNEAQ (reference sequence). V lost 5 bases and J lost 6; bases outside the gene matches: 13. The CDR3: CASSPKGQGKVDGYTF. The CDR3 bases are TGTGCCAGCAGCCCAAAGGGACAGGGAAAAGTTGATGGCTACACCTTC.

The chain is built from TRBV4-3 and TRBJ2-2; no clear D. Germline-derived CDR1 and CDR2 are LGHNA and YSLEER. This CDR3 has 14 residues. Between the trimmed V and J ends, which lost 0 bases and 7 bases, there was a span of 9 bases. This CDR3 reads CASSQELTSGELFF. The CDR3 bases are TGCGCCAGCAGCCAAGAGTTAACAAGCGGGGAGCTGTTTTTT.

The chain carries TRBV10-3 and TRBJ2-3; D unresolved. The ends were cut back, 3 bases at V and 3 bases at J, with 19 bases in the middle. The CDR3 consists of 17 residues. Per the germline V gene, CDR1 is ENHRY and CDR2 is SYGVKD. The CDR3 here is CAISDPGRRMGTDTQYF. The CDR3 DNA sequence: TGTGCCATCAGTGACCCCGGACGGCGAATGGGTACAGATACGCAGTATTTT.

The V and J genes are TRBV6-6 and TRBJ2-7, with 7 bases fitting TRBD1. Germline assignment: CDR1 MNHNY and CDR2 SVGAGI (reference sequence). This CDR3 has 15 amino acids. V gave up 10 bases and J gave up 5 bases; unmatched junction bases: 17. The CDR3 region is CATGGLWDRPNEQYF. DNA for the CDR3: TGTGCCACCGGCGGTCTGTGGGACAGACCGAACGAGCAGTACTTC.

Only a few counts were recorded for this clone. The chain uses TRBV7-8 and TRBJ1-5, with a tentative D call TRBD1 (6 bases). Between the trimmed V and J ends, which lost 1 base and 0 bases, there was a span of 10 bases. The CDR3 extends over 16 amino acids. Germline assignment: CDR1 SGHVS and CDR2 FQNEAQ. This CDR3 is CASSLGTGLSNQPQHF. The CDR3 DNA reads as TGTGCCAGCAGCTTAGGAACAGGGCTTAGCAATCAGCCCCAGCATTTT. The variable domain in full, with the rest retrieved from reference TRBV7-8 and TRBJ1-5, is GAGVSQSPRYKVAKRGQDVALRCDPISGHVSLFWYQQALGQGPEFLTYFQNEAQLDKSGLPSDRFFAERPEGSVSTLKIQRTQQEDSAVYLCASSLGTGLSNQPQHFGDGTRLSIL.

The chain couples TRBV3-1 (or the pseudogene TRBV3-2) to TRBJ1-5, with D unclear. The germline V gene has CDR1 LGHDT and CDR2 YNNKEL (reference sequence). CDR3 length equals 15 residues. V was clipped by 0 bases and J by 2 bases, with 8 bases between them. In DNA form, the CDR3 reads TGTGCCAGCAGCCAAGACGGGAATGGCAATCAGCCCCAGCATTTT. Its translation is CASSQDGNGNQPQHF.

The chain couples TRBV14 to TRBJ1-6; D gene unclear. Deletions cut 6 bases from V and 0 bases from J, with 9 bases between. CDR1 is SGHDN, CDR2 FVKESK, per germline. This CDR3 spans 15 amino acids. The CDR3 is CASRAASSYNSPLHF. In DNA form, the CDR3 reads TGTGCCAGCAGAGCAGCGAGCTCCTATAATTCACCCCTCCACTTT.

The chain is built from TRBV19 and TRBJ1-2; TRBD1 is a possible D gene (5 bases). V shed 11 bases and J shed 8 bases, with 15 bases lying between them. The CDR3 sequence is 11 residues long. CDR1 and CDR2 from the germline V gene are LNHDA and SQIVND (reference sequence). The CDR3 DNA follows: TGTGCCTCGAGGGTGAGGGACGGCTACACCTTC. Its protein product is CASRVRDGYTF.

This clone was seen just once. This chain links TRBV14 with TRBJ1-4; 8 positions agree with TRBD1. The germline gives CDR1 SGHDN, CDR2 FVKESK. CDR3 length equals 16 residues. V dropped 2 bases and J dropped 4; count of bases not matched to a gene: 6. CDR3 coding DNA: TGTGCCAGCAGCCAACAGGGGGCCGGAGGTAATGAAAAACTGTTTTTT. This translates into CASSQQGAGGNEKLFF.

There are a few counts of this clone. The chain carries TRBV5-4 and TRBJ1-2, with unresolved D. Deletions cut 3 bases from V and 2 bases from J, with 8 bases between. CDR1 and CDR2 (germline): SGHNT, YYREEE (reference sequence). This CDR3 is 13 amino acids long. CDR3 in amino acids: CASSSASNYGYTF. The CDR3, as DNA: TGTGCCAGCAGCTCGGCGTCGAACTATGGCTACACCTTC.

The chain combines TRBV4-2 with TRBJ2-2, with 10 positions matching TRBD2. The V gene's germline CDR1 is LGHNA and CDR2 YNFKEQ. The V and J ends lost 0 bases and 4 bases, in that order; junction bases with no gene match: 8. This CDR3 is 18 amino acids long. This chain's CDR3 is CASSQDPSGGATTGELFF. The DNA of the CDR3 is TGTGCCAGCAGCCAAGATCCTAGCGGGGGAGCCACCACCGGGGAGCTGTTTTTT.

CDR3 DNA sequence: TGTGCCAGCAGCCAACGGGGAAGTGGTAATTCACCCCTCCACTTT. This codes for CASSQRGSGNSPLHF. This chain uses TRBV3-1 (or the pseudogene TRBV3-2) with TRBJ1-6; no firm D call. This CDR3 has 15 amino acids. The V end lost 2 bases, the J end lost 6 bases, and 11 bases lay between the germline ends. Germline values: CDR1 LGHDT, CDR2 YNNKEL (reference sequence).

The chain recombines TRBV9 with TRBJ2-1; 9 bases line up with TRBD2. CDR1 is SGDLS, CDR2 YYNGEE, per germline. The CDR3 spans 15 residues. V shed 3 bases and J 4 bases; nucleotides not matched to a gene: 5. The CDR3 protein is CASSDISGGYNEQFF. The CDR3 bases are TGTGCCAGCAGCGACATTAGCGGGGGTTACAATGAGCAGTTCTTC. The full variable domain, completed using reference TRBV9 and TRBJ2-1, is DSGVTQTPKHLITATGQRVTLRCSPRSGDLSVYWYQQSLDQGLQFLIQYYNGEERAKGNILERFSAQQFPDLHSELNLSSLELGDSALYFCASSDISGGYNEQFFGPGTRLTVL.

This chain connects TRBV4-1 to TRBJ2-7; a weak D match, TRBD2 (5 bases). From germline, CDR1 is MGHRA and CDR2 YSYEKL. CDR3 size: 16 residues. Trimming removed 1 base at V and 5 bases at J, with 18 bases between. CDR3 DNA sequence: TGCGCCAGCAGCCAAGCAAGGGAGTCGGGTTTGCACGAGCAGTACTTC. Protein product: CASSQARESGLHEQYF.

The rearrangement joins TRBV19 to TRBJ2-7; 8 bases line up with TRBD1. This CDR3 comprises 14 residues. With V trimmed by 6 bases and J by 2 bases, 6 bases remained unmatched. Germline CDR1 and CDR2: LNHDA and SQIVND (reference sequence). The CDR3 loop is CASSLGQGAYEQYF. The CDR3 DNA sequence: TGTGCCAGTAGCCTCGGACAGGGCGCCTACGAGCAGTACTTC.